This entry describes one T cell receptor (beta chain). In its sample, this clonotype was seen a few times. Its antigen is currently not known. No much larger clone exists at a distance of one base, and base qualities are not known. The data were obtained in a study of regulatory T cells in long-lasting Graves disease (dated by TCRdb to the early 2020s). Notes on the research overall: In the newly diagnosed Graves' disease group, patients had been taking antithyroid drugs for less than 3 months. Peripheral blood TCR sequencing and RNA sequencing compared persistent Graves' disease patients with newly diagnosed Graves' disease patients. The study took place in China and was registered as a clinical trial. A total of about 33 samples underwent TCR sequencing, from about 13 patients with persistent Graves' disease and roughly 20 patients with newly diagnosed Graves' disease. The investigation overall reported the following: As a limitation, the authors acknowledged that the small sample size may reduce accuracy. Sequencing and analysis were restricted to the TCR beta chain. Because the primary lesion, thyroid tissue, could not be accessed, the study looked at peripheral blood alone. Compared with newly diagnosed patients, persistent Graves' disease patients had lower TCR Shannon entropy and fewer highly expanded clones, which suggests clonal expansion. Persistent disease showed preferential use of TRBV28, TRBJ1-2 and TRBJ2-5, whereas newly diagnosed disease favored TRBV20-1 and TRBJ2-1. Persistent patients shared more public clonotypes among themselves (roughly 2,700) than newly diagnosed patients did (about 900).

Libraries were prepared through multiplex PCR. Sequencing used an Illumina HiSeq 4000. CDR3 regions were amplified by Arm-PCR with iRepertoire HTBI primers to construct TCR beta libraries. Gel purification was performed on PCR products prior to sequencing. As for how the authors treated the data: Gene usage analysis of CDR3 amino acid clonotypes relied on the 62 TRBV and 14 TRBJ segments identified across samples. Filtered high-quality paired reads were merged into contigs using COPE and FqMerger. BLAST was used to align contigs to IMGT TRBV, TRBD and TRBJ reference genes, and CDR3 was defined according to IMGT. Any clonotype with a frequency above 0.1% was classified as a highly expanded clone. Shannon entropy was used to measure repertoire diversity, and the Gini coefficient was used to measure V-J evenness. A clonotype was considered public if more than one individual shared it. The public reads were quality trimmed at Q25 with fastp and then assembled into clones with MiXCR by TCRdb, keeping productive beta chains. Duplicate CDR3 protein sequences are folded into a single record with the most common DNA and genes. These V and J calls rely on TCRdb rather than the paper's analysis. The sample contains about 440,000 distinct CDR3 sequences, about 15% of them found a single time. In total, the top ten clones hold 16% of the sample.

CDR1 MNHEY and CDR2 SVGEGT are derived from the germline V gene. CDR3 length: 14 amino acids, cysteine to phenylalanine. Left in the record is the CDR3 DNA by itself, 42 bases read in frame from the first base. V is pared back by 6 bases and J by 1 base, with 9 bases lying between the germline termini. The sample's time point, from its label and the paper: newly diagnosed GD, antithyroid drugs for less than 3 months. For both TCR sequencing and RNA sequencing, RNA was extracted from PBMCs using TRIzol. The diagnosis of Graves' disease was made according to American Thyroid Association guidelines. Patients for the study were recruited at an endocrinology department in Xi'an, China. Each patient gave about 8.1 milliliters of peripheral blood, collected in an EDTA anticoagulant tube. Ficoll Paque Plus density gradient separation was used to isolate PBMCs, and no additional T cell sorting was done. An Agilent 2100 Bioanalyzer and agarose gel were used to assess RNA quality, and a NanoDrop 2000 was used to measure RNA concentration.

The sample was also reused in another study, on T cells in Graves' hyperthyroidism and ophthalmopathy. The second study also describes: Stable Graves' hyperthyroidism was defined as the absence of progression to ophthalmopathy over 18 months of follow-up. Hyperthyroidism patients were aged 18 to 65 years and newly diagnosed, with disease duration of less than 2 months. The study excluded patients with uncontrolled infections, other autoimmune diseases, pregnancy or lactation. Diagnoses were based on clinical symptoms, serum thyroxine and TRAb, thyroid ultrasound and orbital computed tomography. For the first round of RT-PCR on the TCR CDR3, the HTBI primer set was used together with the Qiagen OneStep RT-PCR kit. Most expanded thyroid clonotypes (frequency above 0.001) were also detected in blood, a finding suggesting that blood repertoires may reflect thyroid immune responses. In cross-validation, a model built on a 13 V-J signature told ophthalmopathy apart from stable hyperthyroidism with 85% to 90% sensitivity and around 83% specificity, and in testing the same model reached 80%/75%. In validation, the model predicted progression to ophthalmopathy with approximately 69% sensitivity and 72% to 75% specificity, a median of around 6.6 months before onset. TCR V-J signatures able to tell the groups apart were searched for in a discovery cohort of 90 to 100 patients, of whom roughly 42 had Graves' ophthalmopathy and roughly 58 had stable Graves' hyperthyroidism. Whether ophthalmopathy could be predicted prospectively was tested in an independent validation cohort made up of about 18 hyperthyroidism patients plus 17 patients who later progressed to ophthalmopathy. The 90 or so discovery patients were randomly split 7:3 into training and test sets. In roughly six Graves' hyperthyroidism patients, the study also compared T-cell repertoires from thyroid tissue with T-cell repertoires from blood. Following sampling, methimazole starting at 30 mg daily was given to hyperthyroidism patients, and high-dose intravenous methylprednisolone was given to ophthalmopathy patients. Libraries were constructed in a second round of multiplex PCR, after which size selection and purification were performed. Libraries were sequenced paired-end with 100 bp reads on an Illumina HiSeq2000. SOAPnuke was used to process the raw data, throwing out any read that contained adapters or uncalled bases, had a mean Phred below 15, or lacked an exact constant-primer or identifier match. COPE v1.2.5 was used to merge the high-quality paired reads, and each unique nucleotide sequence was defined as a clonotype. Clonotypes were aligned to IMGT TRBV, TRBD and TRBJ reference segments using MiTCR v1.1. Only V-J combinations with frequency above 0.0001, covering 99% to 99.2% of repertoires, were analysed. The TCS score was defined as the ratio of F50 (clonal expansion) to E x V (chaos), calculated using BLOSUM62-based TCRdist between CDR3 peptides within each V-J. Welch's t-statistics and random forest reduced roughly 540 V-J features to 10 to 15, which were used in a naive Bayes classifier (R e1071). No statistical method was used to fix the sample size in advance, and group allocation was not hidden from the investigators. The paper describes TCR Vbeta CDR3 sequencing of 120 to 150 peripheral blood samples, made up of under 50 ophthalmopathy patients, around 78 hyperthyroidism patients and approximately 17 progressor patients.

This sample comprised peripheral blood mononuclear cells (PBMCs), obtained at new diagnosis, from a patient treated with antithyroid drugs. The chain joins TRBV6-2 or TRBV6-3 to TRBJ2-2; a tentative D match to TRBD2 spans 6 bases. The receptor was isolated from a woman aged 25 to 39 with Graves disease. Donor details come from another sample of the same person, matched by shared clones. The nucleotides read TGTGCCAGCAGGGAGGGACTGAACACCGGGGAGCTGTTTTTT. This translates into CASREGLNTGELFF.